This passage covers 18 T cell receptor beta chains from one sample sequenced in a study of beta chain features in type 1 diabetes. What was sequenced were expressed TCRB transcripts, since all of the isolated RNA had been reverse transcribed. Produced via immunoSEQ multiplex PCR; TCRdb's table is partial and in-frame only. The sample includes some 360,000 clones, over 9% of them seen just once. General study points: Type 1 diabetes patients had TCRB CDR3s that were shorter (moderately but significantly so) in all four CD4+ subsets.

No antigens are known for them. Sequenced material: central memory CD4+ T cells from blood. Receptors were obtained from a young man with type 1 diabetes.

This clone was counted at least ten times. This sequence joins TRBV4-3 and TRBJ2-7, with TRBD1 matching 8 bases. The CDR3 is 15 residues long. Trimming at V came to 2 bases and at J to 5 bases, leaving 8 bases not matched to a gene. Germline-derived CDR1 and CDR2 are LGHNA and YSLEER. Written as DNA, the CDR3 is TGCGCCAGCAGCCAAACGGTACAGGGGGTCCACGAGCAGTACTTC. Translated: CASSQTVQGVHEQYF.

This clone was observed at least ten times. The chain joins TRBV28 to TRBJ2-3; 10 positions match TRBD2. CDR1 is MDHEN and CDR2 is SYDVKM in the germline V gene. V shed 5 bases, J shed 6 bases, and the junction held 14 bases outside the gene matches. The CDR3 length is 17 residues. The CDR3 region has the DNA TGTGCCAGCAGTCGCCTTACGAGGCTAGCGGGAGCGGATACGCAGTATTTT. Its protein is CASSRLTRLAGADTQYF.

The sample holds a few counts of this clone. The chain has TRBV2 and TRBJ2-1; TRBD1 matches 8 bases. CDR3 length equals 15 residues. CDR1 and CDR2 (germline): SNHLY, FYNNEI. The ends lost 6 bases at V and 4 bases at J; junction bases unmatched: 8. The CDR3: CASSSQGGDYNEQFF. In DNA form, the CDR3 reads TGTGCCAGCAGCTCACAGGGGGGAGATTACAATGAGCAGTTCTTC.

This chain links TRBV7-3 with TRBJ2-5, with D maybe TRBD1 (6 bases). Deletions cut 5 bases from V and 2 bases from J, with 18 bases between. This CDR3 spans 16 amino acids. From germline, CDR1 is SGHTA and CDR2 FQGTGA. The CDR3 loop is CASSQGGGAGQETQYF. CDR3 sequence (DNA): TGTGCCAGCAGCCAGGGTGGGGGCGCTGGACAAGAGACCCAGTACTTC.

The rearrangement links TRBV7-3 to TRBJ1-5; D is unclear. CDR1 and CDR2 (germline): SGHTA, FQGTGA. The CDR3 runs 13 residues. Trimming stripped 6 bases from V and 4 bases from J, with 10 bases between. The CDR3 nucleotides read TGTGCCAGCAGTCTAGAACTAAATCAGCCCCAGCATTTT. Amino acids: CASSLELNQPQHF.

This clone was picked up a small number of times. Distinct nucleotide sequences in the sample also encode this CDR3. V and J are TRBV27 and TRBJ1-2; no clear D. V shed 2 bases and J shed 1 base, with 5 bases lying between them. Per the germline V gene, CDR1 is MNHEY and CDR2 is SMNVEV (reference sequence). CDR3 length: 13 amino acids. CDR3 sequence reads: CASSLRVNYGYTF. The CDR3 DNA reads as TGTGCCAGCAGTTTAAGGGTTAACTATGGCTACACCTTC.

The CDR3 DNA reads as TGTGCCAGCAGTCGACTAGCGGGAGGTTCGAGCGGGGAGCTGTTTTTT. Protein sequence: CASSRLAGGSSGELFF. The chain joins TRBV25-1 to TRBJ2-2, with 13 bases fitting TRBD2. Trimming took 5 bases from V and 7 from J; bases not matched to a gene: 7. CDR1 MGHDK and CDR2 SYGVNS come from the germline V gene. This CDR3 spans 16 amino acids.

This clone has only a few counts. V usage is TRBV28 and J usage is TRBJ2-2, with TRBD2 matching over 10 bases. The CDR3 length is 16 residues. V gave up 7 bases and J gave up 4 bases; unmatched junction bases: 9. Germline V gene data show CDR1 as MDHEN and CDR2 as SYDVKM. The CDR3 loop reads CASITGASGSTGELFF. In DNA, the CDR3 is TGTGCCAGCATCACCGGGGCTAGCGGGAGCACCGGGGAGCTGTTTTTT.

This clone was counted only a few times. The V call is TRBV6-4, the J call TRBJ2-3, with TRBD1 as a possible D gene (8 bases). V shed 6 bases and J shed 5 bases, with 15 bases lying between them. Per the germline V gene, CDR1 is MRHNA and CDR2 is SNTAGT. The CDR3 runs 14 residues. CDR3 nucleotide sequence: TGTGCCAGCAGCTACACAGGGGGGGTAGATACGCAGTATTTT. This sequence encodes CASSYTGGVDTQYF.

Ten or more counts support this clone. V and J are TRBV5-1 and TRBJ1-4; TRBD1 is a possible D gene (6 bases). Germline V gene lookup returns CDR1 SGHRS and CDR2 YFSETQ. Between the trimmed V and J ends, which lost 4 bases and 7 bases, there was a span of 17 bases. The CDR3 loop spans 15 amino acids. The CDR3 loop reads CASSITGLTVEKLFF. The CDR3 region has the DNA TGCGCCAGCAGCATAACAGGGCTAACGGTTGAAAAACTGTTTTTT.

In this sample, this clone turned up a few times. This sequence joins TRBV7-3 and TRBJ1-2; 9 positions agree with TRBD1. The germline CDR1 and CDR2 sequences are SGHTA and FQGTGA. The J segment lost 8 bases and the V segment lost 2 bases, leaving 3 bases of the junction unmatched. CDR3 size: 13 residues. The CDR3 DNA is TGTGCCAGCAGCTTAGGGACAGGGCACGGCTACACCTTC. Translated, it gives CASSLGTGHGYTF.

This clone was seen only a few times. V and J are TRBV7-2 and TRBJ1-2; D unclear. The CDR3 extends over 16 amino acids. V lost 2 bases and J 13 bases, leaving 26 bases between the germline ends. Germline loops: CDR1 SGHTA, CDR2 FQGNSA. The CDR3 loop is CASSLRGIGSHGVATF. The CDR3 DNA sequence: TGTGCCAGCAGCTTACGAGGTATCGGCAGTCACGGGGTAGCCACCTTC.

The V and J genes are TRBV7-9 and TRBJ1-2, with a tentative D call TRBD1 (6 bases). The CDR3 has 12 residues. CDR1 is SEHNR and CDR2 is FQNEAQ in the germline V gene (reference sequence). Trimming pared 3 bases from V and 7 bases from J, leaving 9 bases between. The CDR3 reads CASSFPGAGYTF. The DNA for the CDR3 is TGTGCCAGCAGCTTTCCAGGGGCTGGCTACACCTTC.

In its sample, this clone was seen a few times. This chain connects TRBV11-2 to TRBJ2-1, with 7 bases matching TRBD1. After removal of 5 bases from V and 5 bases from J, the junction contained 3 bases not matched to a gene. The CDR3 is 13 residues long. CDR1 and CDR2 from the germline V gene are SGHAT and FQNNGV. The CDR3 coding sequence is TGTGCCAGCAGCCCTGGACAGGACAATGAGCAGTTCTTC. Translation gives CASSPGQDNEQFF.

This clone was picked up many times. The chain recombines TRBV2 with TRBJ1-4; unclear D gene. Germline V gene data show CDR1 as SNHLY and CDR2 as FYNNEI. The CDR3 loop spans 11 amino acids. V was trimmed by 6 bases and J by 4 bases, leaving 3 bases between them. CDR3: CASSINEKLFF. Here the CDR3 DNA reads TGTGCCAGCAGCATTAATGAAAAACTGTTTTTT.

This clone has at least ten counts. Here the CDR3 reads CASIGDRLGYGYTF. CDR3 nucleotides: TGTGCCAGCATTGGGGACAGGTTAGGCTATGGCTACACCTTC. The rearrangement links TRBV2 to TRBJ1-2; 8 nucleotides line up with TRBD1. Germline-derived CDR1 and CDR2 are SNHLY and FYNNEI. The CDR3 totals 14 residues. The V gene end was trimmed by 7 bases and the J gene end by 4 bases; junction bases not matched to a gene: 8.

This clone was seen repeatedly, ten times or more. This sequence joins TRBV18 and TRBJ2-5; no clear D. CDR1 and CDR2 from the germline V gene are KGHSH and LQKENI. The CDR3 loop spans 12 amino acids. V was trimmed by 5 bases and J by 4 bases, leaving 8 bases between them. The CDR3 sequence: CASSERGETQYF. CDR3 nucleotide sequence: TGTGCCAGCTCAGAACGTGGAGAGACCCAGTACTTC.

This clone has more than one count but fewer than ten. The chain employs TRBV6-1 and TRBJ2-7; D ambiguous. Germline assignment: CDR1 MNHNS and CDR2 SASEGT. Trimming stripped 6 bases from V and 2 bases from J, with 14 bases between. The CDR3 runs to 14 residues. In DNA form, the CDR3 reads TGTGCCAGCAGAAAGGAGAAAATTACCTACGAGCAGTACTTC. It codes for CASRKEKITYEQYF.